This T cell receptor (beta chain) was obtained from a study of response to subunit inactivated influenza vaccine. Regarding the study as a whole: The authors proposed limited new T cell recruitment per seasonal influenza vaccination.

Germline V gives CDR1 DFQATT, CDR2 SNEGSKA (reference sequence). The germline V and J ends were trimmed by 6 bases and 4 bases, with 22 bases remaining between them. This CDR3 is built from 15 residues. TCRdb called the RT-PCR reads again in MiXCR, with one record for every CDR3 protein. The sample has approximately 300,000 distinct CDR3 sequences, over 20% seen once; the top ten hold 10%. Comments on this clonotype: Its antigen is unidentified.

This specimen consisted of PBMCs from blood, obtained approximately 20 months after vaccination. The V call is TRBV20-1, the J call TRBJ2-7; the D gene is possibly TRBD2 (6 bases). The sequence was obtained from a man aged 50-75 years who received an inactivated influenza vaccine. In DNA, the CDR3 is TGCAGTGCGATCTCTTTCGGGGGAGGATCGTACGAGCAGTACTTC. This sequence encodes CSAISFGGGSYEQYF.